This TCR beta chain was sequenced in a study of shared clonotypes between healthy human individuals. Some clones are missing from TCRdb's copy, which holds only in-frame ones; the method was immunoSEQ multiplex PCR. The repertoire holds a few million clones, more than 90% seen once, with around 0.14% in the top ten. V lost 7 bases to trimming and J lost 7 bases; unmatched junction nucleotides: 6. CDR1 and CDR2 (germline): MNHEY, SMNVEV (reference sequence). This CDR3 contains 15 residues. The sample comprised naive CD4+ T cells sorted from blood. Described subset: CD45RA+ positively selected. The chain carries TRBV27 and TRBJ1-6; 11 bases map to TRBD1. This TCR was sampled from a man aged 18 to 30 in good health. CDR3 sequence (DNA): TGTGCCAGCACCGTCCGGGACAGGGGGAATTCACCCCTCCACTTT. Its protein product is CASTVRDRGNSPLHF.